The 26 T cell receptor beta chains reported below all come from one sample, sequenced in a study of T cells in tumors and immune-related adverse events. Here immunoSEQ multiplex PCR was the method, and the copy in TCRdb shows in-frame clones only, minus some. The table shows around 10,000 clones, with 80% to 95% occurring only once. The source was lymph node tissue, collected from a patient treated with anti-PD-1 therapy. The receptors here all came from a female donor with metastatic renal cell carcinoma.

In nucleotides, the CDR3 is TGTGCCAGCAGCTTGGGCGGGACAGGGGGCGGCTCTGAAAAACTGTTTTTT. This codes for CASSLGGTGGGSEKLFF. J is TRBJ1-4 and V is TRBV5-4, with 12 bases that match TRBD1. CDR1 is SGHNT, CDR2 YYREEE, per germline (reference sequence). Trimming took 0 bases from V and 7 from J; bases not matched to a gene: 7. The CDR3 is made up of 17 amino acids. The variable domain in full, with the rest retrieved from reference TRBV5-4 and TRBJ1-4, is ETGVTQSPTHLIKTRGQQVTLRCSSQSGHNTVSWYQQALGQGPQFIFQYYREEENGRGNFPPRFSGLQFPNYSSELNVNALELDDSALYLCASSLGGTGGGSEKLFFGSGTQLSVL.

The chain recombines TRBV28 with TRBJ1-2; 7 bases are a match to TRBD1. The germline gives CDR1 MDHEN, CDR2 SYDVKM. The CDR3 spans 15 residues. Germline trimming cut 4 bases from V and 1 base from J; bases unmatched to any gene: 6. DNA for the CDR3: TGTGCCAGCAGTTGGGGGGACAGAGATAACTATGGCTACACCTTC. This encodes CASSWGDRDNYGYTF.

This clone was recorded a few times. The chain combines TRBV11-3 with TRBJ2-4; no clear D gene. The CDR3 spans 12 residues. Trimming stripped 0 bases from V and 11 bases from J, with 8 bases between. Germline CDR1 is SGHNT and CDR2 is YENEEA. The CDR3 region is CASSLDQALQYF. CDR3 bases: TGTGCCAGCAGCTTAGATCAGGCGCTTCAGTACTTC.

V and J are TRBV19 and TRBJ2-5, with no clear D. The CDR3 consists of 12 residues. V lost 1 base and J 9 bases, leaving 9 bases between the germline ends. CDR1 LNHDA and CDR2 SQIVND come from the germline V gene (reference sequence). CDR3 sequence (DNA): TGTGCCAGTAGTATAGGCGGCAGCCCCCAGTACTTC. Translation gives CASSIGGSPQYF.

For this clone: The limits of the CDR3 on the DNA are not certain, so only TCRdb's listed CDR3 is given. CDR3 in amino acids: CASILGQGGQPQHF. The genes are TRBV2 and TRBJ1-5; TRBD1, as called in the table, went unchecked against the DNA. The germline CDR1 and CDR2 sequences are SNHLY and FYNNEI. Termini included, the CDR3 measures 14 amino acids.

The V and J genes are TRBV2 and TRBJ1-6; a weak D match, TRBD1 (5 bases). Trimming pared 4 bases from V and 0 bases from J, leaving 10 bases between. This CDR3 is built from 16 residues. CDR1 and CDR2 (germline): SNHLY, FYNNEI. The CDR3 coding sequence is TGTGCCAGCAGTGGGGGGTTAGGCTCCTATAATTCACCCCTCCACTTT. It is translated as CASSGGLGSYNSPLHF.

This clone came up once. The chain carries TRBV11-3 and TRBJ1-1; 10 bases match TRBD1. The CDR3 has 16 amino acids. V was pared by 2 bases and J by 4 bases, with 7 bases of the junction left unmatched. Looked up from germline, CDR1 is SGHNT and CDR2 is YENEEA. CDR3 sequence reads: CASSLRQGAGFTEAFF. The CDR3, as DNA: TGTGCCAGCAGCTTACGACAGGGGGCTGGTTTCACTGAAGCTTTCTTT.

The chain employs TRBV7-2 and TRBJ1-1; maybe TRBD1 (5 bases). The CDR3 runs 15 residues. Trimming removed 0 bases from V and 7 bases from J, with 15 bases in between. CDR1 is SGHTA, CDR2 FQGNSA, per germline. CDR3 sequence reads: CASSLAPSGLSEAFF. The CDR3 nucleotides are TGTGCCAGCAGCTTAGCTCCTTCAGGGTTGAGTGAAGCTTTCTTT.

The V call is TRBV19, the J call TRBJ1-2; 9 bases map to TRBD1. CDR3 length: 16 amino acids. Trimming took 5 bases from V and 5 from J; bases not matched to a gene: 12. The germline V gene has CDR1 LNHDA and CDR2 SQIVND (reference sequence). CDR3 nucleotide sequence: TGTGCCAGTAGTTCAACCCGAGGACAGGGGATATATGGCTACACCTTC. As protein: CASSSTRGQGIYGYTF. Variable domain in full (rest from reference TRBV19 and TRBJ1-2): DGGITQSPKYLFRKEGQNVTLSCEQNLNHDAMYWYRQDPGQGLRLIYYSQIVNDFQKGDIAEGYSVSREKKESFPLTVTSAQKNPTAFYLCASSSTRGQGIYGYTFGSGTRLTVV.

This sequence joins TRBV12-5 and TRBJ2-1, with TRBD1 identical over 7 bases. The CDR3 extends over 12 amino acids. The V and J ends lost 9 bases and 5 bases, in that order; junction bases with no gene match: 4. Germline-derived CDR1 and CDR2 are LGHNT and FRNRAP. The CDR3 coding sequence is TGTGCTAGCAAGGGGGCCAACAATGAGCAGTTCTTC. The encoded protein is CASKGANNEQFF.

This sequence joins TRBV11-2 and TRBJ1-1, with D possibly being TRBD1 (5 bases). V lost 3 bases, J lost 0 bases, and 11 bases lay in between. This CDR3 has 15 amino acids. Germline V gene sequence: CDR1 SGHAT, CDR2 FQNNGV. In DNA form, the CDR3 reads TGTGCCAGCAGCTTCTATGGGGGTCTGAACACTGAAGCTTTCTTT. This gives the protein CASSFYGGLNTEAFF.

The CDR3: CASSSYAGTGLAGANVLTF. CDR3 nucleotide sequence: TGTGCCAGTAGTTCTTATGCGGGGACAGGGTTGGCTGGGGCCAACGTCCTGACTTTC. The V call is TRBV19, the J call TRBJ2-6, with 9 bases fitting TRBD1. Germline assignment: CDR1 LNHDA and CDR2 SQIVND (reference sequence). The CDR3 runs to 19 residues. With 5 bases clipped from V and 2 bases from J, the junction kept 13 bases outside the gene matches.

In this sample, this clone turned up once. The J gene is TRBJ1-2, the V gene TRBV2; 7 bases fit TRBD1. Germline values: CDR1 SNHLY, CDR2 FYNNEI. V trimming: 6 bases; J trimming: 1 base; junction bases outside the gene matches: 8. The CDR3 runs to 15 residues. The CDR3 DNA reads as TGTGCCAGCAGCCAAACCGGGACAGATAACTATGGCTACACCTTC. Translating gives CASSQTGTDNYGYTF.

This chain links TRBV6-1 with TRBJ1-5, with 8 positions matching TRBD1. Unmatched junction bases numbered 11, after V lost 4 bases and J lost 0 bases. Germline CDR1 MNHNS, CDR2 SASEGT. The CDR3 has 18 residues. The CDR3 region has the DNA TGTGCCAGCAGTGTCCCGGACAGGGTGGTCTATAGCAATCAGCCCCAGCATTTT. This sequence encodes CASSVPDRVVYSNQPQHF.

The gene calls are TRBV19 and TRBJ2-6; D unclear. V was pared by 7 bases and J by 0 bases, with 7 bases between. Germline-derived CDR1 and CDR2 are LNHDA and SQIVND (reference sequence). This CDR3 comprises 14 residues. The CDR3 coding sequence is TGTGCCAGTACTAGGCCCTCTGGGGCCAACGTCCTGACTTTC. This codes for CASTRPSGANVLTF.

The CDR3 is CASSLTAGLGDTQYF. The CDR3 DNA is TGTGCCAGCAGCCTCACAGCGGGTCTAGGAGATACGCAGTATTTT. The rearrangement uses TRBV5-4 and TRBJ2-3, with TRBD2 as a possible D gene (6 bases). CDR1 is SGHNT, CDR2 YYREEE, per germline (reference sequence). The CDR3 has 15 amino acids. The germline V and J ends were trimmed by 4 bases and 5 bases, with 17 bases remaining between them.

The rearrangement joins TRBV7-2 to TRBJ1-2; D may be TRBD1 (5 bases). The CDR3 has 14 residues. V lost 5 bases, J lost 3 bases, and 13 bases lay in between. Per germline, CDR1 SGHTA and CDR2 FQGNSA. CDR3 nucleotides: TGTGCCAGCAGCCCAAGGACGGGGGACTATGGCTACACCTTC. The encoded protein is CASSPRTGDYGYTF.

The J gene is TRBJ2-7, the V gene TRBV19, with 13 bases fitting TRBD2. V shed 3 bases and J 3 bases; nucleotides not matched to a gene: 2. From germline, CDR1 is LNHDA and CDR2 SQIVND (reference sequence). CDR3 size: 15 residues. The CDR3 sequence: CASSMGTSGVYEQYF. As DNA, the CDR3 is TGTGCCAGTAGTATGGGGACTAGCGGGGTCTACGAGCAGTACTTC.

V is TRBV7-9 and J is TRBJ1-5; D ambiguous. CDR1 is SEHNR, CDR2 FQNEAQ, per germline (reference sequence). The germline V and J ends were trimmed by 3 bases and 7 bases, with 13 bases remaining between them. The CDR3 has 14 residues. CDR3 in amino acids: CASSFAGIGQPQHF. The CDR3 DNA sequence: TGTGCCAGCAGCTTCGCTGGGATAGGACAGCCCCAGCATTTT. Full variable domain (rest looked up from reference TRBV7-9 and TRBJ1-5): DTGVSQNPRHKITKRGQNVTFRCDPISEHNRLYWYRQTLGQGPEFLTYFQNEAQLEKSRLLSDRFSAERPKGSFSTLEIQRTEQGDSAMYLCASSFAGIGQPQHFGDGTRLSIL.

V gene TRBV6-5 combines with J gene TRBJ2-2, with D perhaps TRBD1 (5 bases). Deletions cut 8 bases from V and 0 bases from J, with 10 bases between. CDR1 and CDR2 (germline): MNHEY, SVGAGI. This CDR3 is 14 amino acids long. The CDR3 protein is CASALGPNTGELFF. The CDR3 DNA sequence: TGTGCCAGCGCTTTGGGGCCGAACACCGGGGAGCTGTTTTTT.

CDR3 coding DNA: TGTGCCAGCAGCGCAACCGGGACAGGGGGCCTCGAGCAGTACTTC. Its translation is CASSATGTGGLEQYF. The chain recombines TRBV9 with TRBJ2-7; TRBD1 matches 12 bases. Germline V CDR1 and CDR2: SGDLS, YYNGEE. The CDR3 is 15 amino acids. V lost 3 bases, J lost 6 bases, and 7 bases stayed unmatched.

CDR3 sequence reads: CASRPGVGNQPQHF. In DNA, the CDR3 is TGTGCCAGCAGACCTGGGGTGGGCAATCAGCCCCAGCATTTT. The rearrangement links TRBV5-5 to TRBJ1-5; unclear D gene. CDR1 is SGHKS, CDR2 YYEKEE, per germline (reference sequence). The CDR3 covers 14 residues. Between the trimmed V and J ends, which lost 5 bases and 2 bases, there was a span of 11 bases.

CDR3 sequence (DNA): TGTGCCAGCAGTCCTAGTTTAATCCGGCCCCTCCACTTT. It encodes CASSPSLIRPLHF. This chain connects TRBV28 to TRBJ1-6, with no clear D. The germline V and J ends were trimmed by 5 bases and 13 bases, with 15 bases remaining between them. Germline V gene data show CDR1 as MDHEN and CDR2 as SYDVKM. The CDR3 has 13 amino acids.

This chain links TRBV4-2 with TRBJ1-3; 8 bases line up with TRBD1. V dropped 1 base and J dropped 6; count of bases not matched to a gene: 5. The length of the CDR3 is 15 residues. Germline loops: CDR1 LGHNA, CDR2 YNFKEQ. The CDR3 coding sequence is TGTGCCAGCAGCCAAGGCTGGCAGGGGGCAAACACCATATATTTT. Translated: CASSQGWQGANTIYF.

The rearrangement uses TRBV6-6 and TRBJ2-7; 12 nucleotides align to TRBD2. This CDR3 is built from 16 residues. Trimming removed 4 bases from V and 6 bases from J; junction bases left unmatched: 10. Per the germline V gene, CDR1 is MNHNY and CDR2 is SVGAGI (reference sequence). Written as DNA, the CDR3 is TGTGCCAGCAGTTCAGGATCTAGCGGGAGGGCCGGCGAGCAGTACTTC. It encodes CASSSGSSGRAGEQYF.

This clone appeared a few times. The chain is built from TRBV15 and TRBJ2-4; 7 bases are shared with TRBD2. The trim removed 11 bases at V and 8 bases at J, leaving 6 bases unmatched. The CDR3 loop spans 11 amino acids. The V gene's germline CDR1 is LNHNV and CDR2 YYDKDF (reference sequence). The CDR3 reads CAAGEGYIQYF. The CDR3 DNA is TGTGCCGCGGGGGAGGGTTACATTCAGTACTTC.